One sample yielded the 2 T cell receptor beta chains listed below, sequenced in a study of blood T cell repertoires in COVID-19. Some clones are missing from TCRdb's copy, which holds only in-frame ones; the method was immunoSEQ multiplex PCR. The sample includes 150,000 to 200,000 clones, around four fifths of them seen just once. Sequenced sample: PBMCs or T cells enriched from blood (not recorded which). The source is a woman aged 50 to 60 who had recovered from COVID-19.

V and J are TRBV5-1 and TRBJ1-5, with D perhaps TRBD1 (6 bases). The germline V gene has CDR1 SGHRS and CDR2 YFSETQ. V was shortened by 2 bases and J by 5 bases, with 11 bases between the two germline ends. The length of the CDR3 is 14 residues. CDR3 protein: CASSLQGSDQPQHF. CDR3 coding DNA: TGCGCCAGCAGCTTACAGGGTTCCGATCAGCCCCAGCATTTT.

CDR3 nucleotide sequence: TGTGCCAGCAGCCTCCCGACTGGACTAGGGAATGAGCAGTTCTTC. Translated: CASSLPTGLGNEQFF. The genes are TRBV3-1 (or the pseudogene TRBV3-2) and TRBJ2-1, with 7 bases fitting TRBD2. J was trimmed by 7 bases and V by 4 bases; bases with no gene match: 10. The CDR3 spans 15 residues. Germline CDR1 and CDR2: LGHDT and YNNKEL (reference sequence).